The 28 T cell receptor beta chains reported below all come from one sample, sequenced in a study of shared clonotypes between healthy human individuals. Clones were sequenced by immunoSEQ multiplex PCR, and TCRdb holds only the in-frame ones, with some missing. The profile covers around 2.1 million clones, with more than 90% appearing a single time and about 0.13% taken by the ten largest. The sequenced sample consisted of naive CD4+ T cells sorted from blood. Subset denoted: CD45RA+ positively selected. The receptors derive from a man younger than 30 in good health.

The chain combines TRBV30 with TRBJ1-2, with D possibly matching TRBD1 (5 bases). Germline lookup yields CDR1 GTSNPN and CDR2 SVGIG (reference sequence). Trimming pared 1 base from V and 6 bases from J, leaving 18 bases between. The length of the CDR3 is 15 residues. CDR3 sequence (DNA): TGTGCCTGGAGTGCAAGAGGGGCCACCGTCAATGGCTACACCTTC. Translation gives CAWSARGATVNGYTF.

The chain carries TRBV5-1 and TRBJ2-2, with a possible D match to TRBD1 (5 bases). V shed 0 bases and J shed 6 bases, with 9 bases lying between them. This CDR3 has 14 residues. Germline loops: CDR1 SGHRS, CDR2 YFSETQ. The DNA for the CDR3 is TGCGCCAGCAGCTTGGGGGGCCGGGCCGGGGAGCTGTTTTTT. This gives the protein CASSLGGRAGELFF.

This rearrangement joins TRBV29-1 to TRBJ1-6, with no clear D. V was shortened by 8 bases and J by 8 bases, with 16 bases between the two germline ends. The CDR3 has 13 residues. Germline loops: CDR1 SQVTM, CDR2 ANQGSEA. The CDR3 reads CSPPKYEDSPLHF. The CDR3 DNA reads as TGCAGCCCCCCCAAATACGAGGATTCACCCCTCCACTTT. Drawing the rest from reference TRBV29-1 and TRBJ1-6, the complete variable domain is SAVISQKPSRDICQRGTSLTIQCQVDSQVTMMFWYRQQPGQSLTLIATANQGSEATYESGFVIDKFPISRPNLTFSTLTVSNMSPEDSSIYLCSPPKYEDSPLHFGNGTRLTVT.

The V gene is TRBV30, the J gene TRBJ2-3, with TRBD1 identical over 10 bases. V was pared by 7 bases and J by 5 bases, with 9 bases of the junction left unmatched. The CDR3 is 14 residues long. The germline CDR1 and CDR2 sequences are GTSNPN and SVGIG (reference sequence). The CDR3 DNA is TGTGCCTCTTCCAGACAGGGGGCGGGAGATACGCAGTATTTT. This encodes CASSRQGAGDTQYF.

The V gene is TRBV7-8, the J gene TRBJ1-5; a possible D gene is TRBD1 (5 bases). Trimming took 5 bases from V and 5 from J, leaving 16 bases between them. The length of the CDR3 is 15 residues. From germline, CDR1 is SGHVS and CDR2 FQNEAQ. In nucleotides, the CDR3 is TGTGCCAGCAGCAGACTCAGGGTAGGCTATCAGCCCCAGCATTTT. It codes for CASSRLRVGYQPQHF.

This chain uses TRBV7-8 with TRBJ2-7; D is perhaps TRBD2 (6 bases). V gave up 3 bases and J gave up 2 bases, with 11 bases separating them. The CDR3 consists of 14 residues. CDR1 and CDR2 (germline): SGHVS, FQNEAQ. Written as DNA, the CDR3 is TGTGCCAGCAGCTTCTTGCGGGGAACCTACGAGCAGTACTTC. This translates into CASSFLRGTYEQYF.

This clone was detected once. The chain joins TRBV5-1 to TRBJ1-6, with TRBD1 matching over 7 bases. The CDR3 loop spans 17 amino acids. The germline V gene has CDR1 SGHRS and CDR2 YFSETQ. Trimming at V came to 1 base and at J to 13 bases, leaving 17 bases not matched to a gene. The chain's CDR3 is CASSLRTLGTAETPLHF. The CDR3, as DNA: TGCGCCAGCAGCTTGAGGACGCTCGGGACAGCGGAGACCCCCCTCCACTTT.

This clone appeared a single time. This sequence joins TRBV29-1 and TRBJ1-4, with D maybe TRBD1 (6 bases). Trimming removed 7 bases from V and 4 bases from J, with 19 bases in between. There are 15 residues in the CDR3. Germline CDR1 is SQVTM and CDR2 is ANQGSEA. CDR3: CSASMGTQINEKLFF. In DNA form, the CDR3 reads TGCAGCGCCTCGATGGGGACACAGATTAATGAAAAACTGTTTTTT.

This CDR3 is CASSIPTGYYTGELFF. The CDR3 DNA reads as TGTGCCAGTAGTATCCCCACAGGTTACTACACCGGGGAGCTGTTTTTT. The chain is built from TRBV19 and TRBJ2-2; D might be TRBD1 (5 bases). V was shortened by 3 bases and J by 3 bases, with 14 bases between the two germline ends. The germline V gene has CDR1 LNHDA and CDR2 SQIVND (reference sequence). This CDR3 contains 16 residues.

V and J are TRBV19 and TRBJ2-6, with TRBD1 as a possible D gene (6 bases). Per germline, CDR1 LNHDA and CDR2 SQIVND (reference sequence). The V end lost 5 bases, the J end lost 1 base, and 18 bases lay between the germline ends. The CDR3 consists of 18 residues. CDR3 protein: CASSPELRGWSGANVLTF. The CDR3 DNA sequence: TGTGCCAGTAGTCCGGAGTTGAGGGGGTGGTCTGGGGCCAACGTCCTGACTTTC.

Concerning this clone itself: This specimen includes other DNA sequences encoding the same CDR3. The rearrangement joins TRBV2 to TRBJ1-5; D uncertain. Trimming shortened V by 3 bases and J by 4 bases, and 10 bases separated the two germline ends. CDR3 length: 14 residues. The V gene's germline CDR1 is SNHLY and CDR2 FYNNEI. CDR3 residues: CASSEVVSNQPQHF. CDR3 DNA: TGTGCCAGCAGTGAGGTGGTCAGTAATCAGCCCCAGCATTTT.

This chain uses TRBV5-8 with TRBJ1-6, with D maybe TRBD1 (5 bases). The CDR3 is made up of 15 amino acids. Trimming removed 2 bases from V and 6 bases from J, with 12 bases in between. Germline CDR1 reads SGHTS; CDR2 reads YDEGEE. CDR3 residues: CASSFNPGINSPLHF. Here the CDR3 DNA reads TGTGCCAGCAGCTTCAATCCAGGGATTAATTCACCCCTCCACTTT. The full variable domain, its missing parts supplied by reference TRBV5-8 and TRBJ1-6, is EAGVTQSPTHLIKTRGQQATLRCSPISGHTSVYWYQQALGLGLQFLLWYDEGEERNRGNFPPRFSGRQFPNYSSELNVNALELEDSALYLCASSFNPGINSPLHFGNGTRLTVT.

The chain links TRBV7-9 to TRBJ2-7, with D possibly matching TRBD2 (6 bases). In germline, CDR1 is SEHNR, CDR2 FQNEAQ (reference sequence). This CDR3 has 13 residues. Trimming stripped 5 bases from V and 2 bases from J, with 10 bases between. The CDR3 DNA reads as TGTGCCAGCAGCCCGCGGACTACCTACGAGCAGTACTTC. Its translation: CASSPRTTYEQYF.

This sequence joins TRBV7-2 and TRBJ2-7; possibly TRBD1 or TRBD2 for D (5 bases each). The V end lost 3 bases, the J end lost 0 bases, and 12 bases lay between the germline ends. The CDR3 is made up of 15 amino acids. In germline, CDR1 is SGHTA, CDR2 FQGNSA. The DNA of the CDR3 is TGTGCCAGCAGCTTCGGGGCGGGTTACTCCTACGAGCAGTACTTC. Translating it yields CASSFGAGYSYEQYF.

This chain links TRBV5-1 with TRBJ1-2, with TRBD1 as a possible D gene (6 bases). Trimming stripped 0 bases from V and 6 bases from J, with 15 bases between. The CDR3 spans 15 residues. Germline loops: CDR1 SGHRS, CDR2 YFSETQ. CDR3 nucleotides: TGCGCCAGCAGCTTGGAGTGGGGGGCGAAGGATGGCTACACCTTC. Translated: CASSLEWGAKDGYTF.

This clone was recorded only once. The rearrangement uses TRBV27 and TRBJ1-1; tentative D call: TRBD1 (6 bases). Germline assignment: CDR1 MNHEY and CDR2 SMNVEV (reference sequence). The CDR3 contains 14 residues. Deletions cut 4 bases from V and 4 bases from J, with 13 bases between. The DNA of the CDR3 is TGTGCCAGCAGTTCCCGGACAGTCGGCACTGAAGCTTTCTTT. Translation: CASSSRTVGTEAFF.

The genes are TRBV9 and TRBJ2-5; D may match TRBD1 or TRBD2 (6 bases each). Germline lookup yields CDR1 SGDLS and CDR2 YYNGEE. V was shortened by 0 bases and J by 1 base, with 7 bases between the two germline ends. The CDR3 is made up of 14 amino acids. The CDR3 sequence: CASSVEGGQETQYF. The CDR3 nucleotides read TGTGCCAGCAGCGTAGAGGGGGGCCAAGAGACCCAGTACTTC.

The chain carries TRBV11-2 and TRBJ1-1; 9 bases fit TRBD1. With 5 bases clipped from V and 1 base from J, the junction kept 8 bases outside the gene matches. Germline assignment: CDR1 SGHAT and CDR2 FQNNGV. The CDR3 loop spans 16 amino acids. CDR3: CASSVHRGLSNTEAFF. CDR3 in DNA: TGTGCCAGCAGCGTGCACAGGGGGCTATCGAACACTGAAGCTTTCTTT.

This clone was detected only once. The chain employs TRBV27 and TRBJ1-1; D unclear. The germline CDR1 and CDR2 sequences are MNHEY and SMNVEV (reference sequence). Deletions cut 4 bases from V and 0 bases from J, with 6 bases between. The CDR3 extends over 13 amino acids. The CDR3 is CASSSYMNTEAFF. The CDR3 nucleotides are TGTGCCAGCAGTTCATATATGAACACTGAAGCTTTCTTT.

The V call is TRBV10-3, the J call TRBJ2-4; unclear D gene. The germline V and J ends were trimmed by 0 bases and 6 bases, with 9 bases remaining between them. CDR1 is ENHRY, CDR2 SYGVKD, per germline. The CDR3 length is 14 residues. The chain's CDR3 is CAISESFAGNIQYF. CDR3 DNA: TGTGCCATCAGTGAGTCGTTTGCCGGAAACATTCAGTACTTC.

Note on this clone: In the same sample, other DNA sequences code for this CDR3. This chain connects TRBV5-1 to TRBJ2-3, with no clear D. This CDR3 comprises 12 residues. Germline V gene data show CDR1 as SGHRS and CDR2 as YFSETQ. V was clipped by 0 bases and J by 5 bases, with 4 bases between them. CDR3 sequence reads: CASSLGEDTQYF. The DNA of the CDR3 is TGCGCCAGCAGCTTGGGCGAAGATACGCAGTATTTT.

V is TRBV5-4 and J is TRBJ2-7, with TRBD1 identical over 10 bases. CDR1 is SGHNT, CDR2 YYREEE, per germline (reference sequence). With 2 bases clipped from V and 0 bases from J, the junction kept 5 bases outside the gene matches. CDR3 size: 16 residues. The CDR3 is CASSFVGQGNSYEQYF. For the CDR3, the DNA is TGTGCCAGCAGCTTTGTGGGACAGGGGAACTCCTACGAGCAGTACTTC.

The V and J genes are TRBV6-4 and TRBJ2-5; D unclear. The V end lost 0 bases, the J end lost 2 bases, and 10 bases lay between the germline ends. The CDR3 contains 15 residues. Per the germline V gene, CDR1 is MRHNA and CDR2 is SNTAGT. DNA of the CDR3: TGTGCCAGCAGTGACTCGGAACGGCCACAAGAGACCCAGTACTTC. Translating it yields CASSDSERPQETQYF.

The chain links TRBV5-1 to TRBJ2-6; no clear D gene. Germline CDR1 SGHRS, CDR2 YFSETQ. This CDR3 comprises 17 residues. Trimming removed 0 bases at V and 1 base at J, with 11 bases between. The CDR3 reads CASSLGSGHSGANVLTF. CDR3 sequence (DNA): TGCGCCAGCAGCTTGGGTTCAGGCCATTCTGGGGCCAACGTCCTGACTTTC.

This sequence joins TRBV19 and TRBJ2-3; D is undetermined. The CDR3 runs to 12 residues. V lost 3 bases, J lost 4 bases, and 5 bases lay in between. Germline values: CDR1 LNHDA, CDR2 SQIVND (reference sequence). The chain's CDR3 is CASSITADTQYF. As DNA, the CDR3 is TGTGCCAGTAGTATCACAGCAGATACGCAGTATTTT.

The chain links TRBV19 to TRBJ2-3, with unresolved D. Germline V gene lookup returns CDR1 LNHDA and CDR2 SQIVND (reference sequence). The CDR3 is made up of 14 amino acids. The V end lost 1 base, the J end lost 4 bases, and 9 bases lay between the germline ends. CDR3 in DNA: TGTGCCAGTAGTATAGGAGTGGCCCCAGATACGCAGTATTTT. This translates into CASSIGVAPDTQYF.

V gene TRBV10-1 combines with J gene TRBJ2-5; the D is unclear. Between the trimmed V and J ends, which lost 1 base and 1 base, there was a span of 4 bases. The CDR3 loop spans 13 amino acids. Germline CDR1 WNHNN, CDR2 SYGVQD (reference sequence). The DNA for the CDR3 is TGCGCCAGCAGTGAGTACATCCAAGAGACCCAGTACTTC. As protein: CASSEYIQETQYF.

The V gene is TRBV5-1, the J gene TRBJ1-6; 7 bases match TRBD1. The CDR3 covers 14 residues. Germline loops: CDR1 SGHRS, CDR2 YFSETQ. V trimming: 2 bases; J trimming: 9 bases; junction bases outside the gene matches: 5. The CDR3 DNA reads TGCGCCAGCAGCTTACAGGGGAACGGTTCACCCCTCCACTTT. Translation: CASSLQGNGSPLHF.